The 32 T cell receptor beta chains below all came from one sample that was sequenced in a study of vaccination effects on CD4 cells after COVID-19. No antigens are known for them. Once cultured for roughly 10 days, the cells underwent separation to obtain CD4+ T cells. All study participants received two doses of BNT162b2 or mRNA-1273 vaccine. Profiling relied on immunoSEQ multiplex PCR, and the TCRdb table lists in-frame clones only, not all of them. The sample gives some 47,000 clones, about 70% of which show up once; around 7% is in the top ten. The material sequenced was CD4+ T cells from PBMCs cultured without peptide, taken after COVID-19 vaccination. The source of these receptors is a human donor who received a COVID-19 vaccine.

This clone was observed a handful of times. The gene calls are TRBV4-1 and TRBJ2-4; D unclear. Germline V CDR1 and CDR2: MGHRA, YSYEKL. Between the trimmed V and J ends, which lost 0 bases and 6 bases, there was a span of 9 bases. This CDR3 region has 14 residues. The chain's CDR3 is CASSQEWARNIQYF. DNA for the CDR3: TGCGCCAGCAGCCAAGAGTGGGCGCGAAACATTCAGTACTTC.

The chain links TRBV6-6 to TRBJ1-2, with 9 bases fitting TRBD1. The CDR3 length is 13 residues. The germline V gene has CDR1 MNHNY and CDR2 SVGAGI (reference sequence). The V segment lost 2 bases and the J segment 8 bases; nucleotides outside the gene matches: 3. CDR3 in DNA: TGTGCCAGCAGTTACGGGACAGGGAGAGGCTACACCTTC. Its translation is CASSYGTGRGYTF.

This chain joins TRBV29-1 and TRBJ2-3; D is possibly TRBD2 (5 bases). The V end lost 4 bases, the J end lost 6 bases, and 14 bases lay between the germline ends. Per the germline V gene, CDR1 is SQVTM and CDR2 is ANQGSEA. The CDR3 totals 13 residues. The CDR3 nucleotides are TGCAGCGTTGTCGGGGTGGACTTGGATACGCAGTATTTT. Protein product: CSVVGVDLDTQYF.

This rearrangement joins TRBV4-1 to TRBJ2-3, with TRBD2 matching over 7 bases. The junction had 0 bases not matched to a gene; V was cut back by 2 bases and J by 1 base. Germline V gene sequence: CDR1 MGHRA, CDR2 YSYEKL. This CDR3 has 14 amino acids. CDR3 protein: CASSQLAGTDTQYF. In DNA, the CDR3 is TGCGCCAGCAGCCAACTAGCGGGCACAGATACGCAGTATTTT.

This clone was counted a few times. The J gene is TRBJ2-3, the V gene TRBV12-5; D gene uncertain. The V gene's germline CDR1 is LGHNT and CDR2 FRNRAP. The CDR3 runs 19 residues. Trimming cost V 2 bases and J 0 bases, with 21 bases left between them. The CDR3, as DNA: TGTGCTAGTGGTTTGAGTCTGGTGGACGCAGAAGTGAGCACAGATACGCAGTATTTT. Encoded protein: CASGLSLVDAEVSTDTQYF.

The J gene is TRBJ2-3, the V gene TRBV19, with D unresolved. Per germline, CDR1 LNHDA and CDR2 SQIVND (reference sequence). The CDR3 length is 13 residues. Trimming removed 6 bases from V and 6 bases from J, with 13 bases in between. The CDR3 protein is CASSPWVEDTQYF. The CDR3 DNA reads TGTGCCAGTAGCCCGTGGGTTGAGGATACGCAGTATTTT.

The chain uses TRBV18 and TRBJ2-3, with a tentative D call TRBD2 (6 bases). CDR1 KGHSH and CDR2 LQKENI come from the germline V gene. The CDR3 runs to 19 residues. Between the trimmed V and J ends, which lost 1 base and 3 bases, there was a span of 23 bases. For the CDR3, the DNA is TGTGCCAGCTCACCACGGGGACTTCCTCTTACCACTAAGACAGATACGCAGTATTTT. Its protein product is CASSPRGLPLTTKTDTQYF.

This rearrangement joins TRBV7-2 to TRBJ2-7; no firm D call. The V and J ends lost 4 bases and 2 bases respectively, with 3 bases between them. CDR1 SGHTA and CDR2 FQGNSA come from the germline V gene. CDR3 size: 11 residues. CDR3 DNA: TGTGCCAGCAGCTCTGCCTACGAGCAGTACTTC. It specifies CASSSAYEQYF.

The chain is built from TRBV4-1 and TRBJ2-1; D is possibly TRBD2 (6 bases). V gave up 1 base and J gave up 4 bases, with 11 bases separating them. Germline values: CDR1 MGHRA, CDR2 YSYEKL. The CDR3 contains 15 residues. CDR3 nucleotide sequence: TGCGCCAGCAGCCAAGCCGGGAGCCCTTACAATGAGCAGTTCTTC. This sequence encodes CASSQAGSPYNEQFF.

The V gene is TRBV2, the J gene TRBJ1-6; 8 bases map to TRBD1. CDR1 is SNHLY and CDR2 is FYNNEI in the germline V gene. Trimming took 6 bases from V and 7 from J; bases not matched to a gene: 8. The CDR3 is 15 amino acids. The CDR3 reads CASSPGQAYNSPLHF. CDR3 coding DNA: TGTGCCAGCAGCCCGGGACAGGCATACAATTCACCCCTCCACTTT.

The chain uses TRBV27 and TRBJ2-7; 7 bases map to TRBD1. This CDR3 region has 16 residues. Germline trimming cut 6 bases from V and 3 bases from J; bases unmatched to any gene: 14. Germline V gives CDR1 MNHEY, CDR2 SMNVEV (reference sequence). The CDR3 sequence is CASRRGGSLTLYEQYF. The CDR3 nucleotides read TGTGCCAGCAGGCGAGGGGGCTCCCTTACCCTCTACGAGCAGTACTTC.

This clone was found a few times. The rearrangement joins TRBV11-2 to TRBJ2-3; D is unresolved. V lost 4 bases, J lost 4 bases, and 15 bases lay in between. Germline CDR1 SGHAT, CDR2 FQNNGV. CDR3 size: 15 residues. The CDR3 spells CASSSTDGASDTQYF. CDR3 DNA: TGTGCCAGCAGCTCGACGGATGGAGCTTCAGATACGCAGTATTTT.

The chain links TRBV11-1 to TRBJ2-1; 7 nucleotides line up with TRBD2. Germline values: CDR1 SGHAT, CDR2 FQDESV (reference sequence). The CDR3 is made up of 14 amino acids. The V segment lost 1 base and the J segment 7 bases; nucleotides outside the gene matches: 4. The CDR3 nucleotides are TGTGCCAGCAGCTTAGGGGAGGGATTTAATGAGCAGTTCTTC. It specifies CASSLGEGFNEQFF.

The CDR3 DNA sequence: TGTGCCAGCAGCTTCGTTGACCCACAAGAGACCCAGTACTTC. As protein: CASSFVDPQETQYF. The rearrangement links TRBV5-4 to TRBJ2-5; D is uncertain. Germline values: CDR1 SGHNT, CDR2 YYREEE (reference sequence). The CDR3 has 14 amino acids. Between the trimmed V and J ends, which lost 2 bases and 2 bases, there was a span of 10 bases.

The J gene is TRBJ2-3, the V gene TRBV5-4, with TRBD2 matching over 12 bases. The CDR3 totals 17 residues. With V trimmed by 4 bases and J by 2 bases, 8 bases remained unmatched. The germline V gene has CDR1 SGHNT and CDR2 YYREEE (reference sequence). The CDR3 here is CASSRSGLAGITDTQYF. CDR3 DNA sequence: TGTGCCAGCAGCCGCTCGGGACTAGCGGGCATCACAGATACGCAGTATTTT.

The CDR3 sequence: CASSPSRSVGVEQFF. DNA of the CDR3: TGTGCCAGCAGCCCCTCTAGATCGGTTGGGGTTGAGCAGTTCTTC. The chain is built from TRBV2 and TRBJ2-1; D gene ambiguous. Trimming pared 6 bases from V and 9 bases from J, leaving 21 bases between. This CDR3 has 15 residues. The germline gives CDR1 SNHLY, CDR2 FYNNEI.

V and J are TRBV4-2 and TRBJ1-2; 7 bases align to TRBD1. V was pared by 3 bases and J by 2 bases, with 3 bases of the junction left unmatched. This CDR3 is 14 amino acids long. Germline V lookup: CDR1 LGHNA, CDR2 YNFKEQ. CDR3 sequence reads: CASSQRDSNYGYTF. CDR3 coding DNA: TGTGCCAGCAGCCAGAGGGACAGCAACTATGGCTACACCTTC.

V and J are TRBV7-9 and TRBJ1-4; D not certain. Germline CDR1 reads SEHNR; CDR2 reads FQNEAQ (reference sequence). This CDR3 has 15 amino acids. Trimming removed 5 bases at V and 0 bases at J, with 10 bases between. This CDR3 is CASSRSLTTNEKLFF. The CDR3 DNA sequence: TGTGCCAGCAGCAGAAGCCTCACAACTAATGAAAAACTGTTTTTT. The full variable domain, completed using reference TRBV7-9 and TRBJ1-4, is DTGVSQNPRHKITKRGQNVTFRCDPISEHNRLYWYRQTLGQGPEFLTYFQNEAQLEKSRLLSDRFSAERPKGSFSTLEIQRTEQGDSAMYLCASSRSLTTNEKLFFGSGTQLSVL.

V usage is TRBV5-1 and J usage is TRBJ2-1, with D unresolved. Per the germline V gene, CDR1 is SGHRS and CDR2 is YFSETQ. V gave up 0 bases and J gave up 2 bases, with 6 bases separating them. This CDR3 comprises 14 residues. CDR3 region: CASSLANTYNEQFF. The CDR3 DNA follows: TGCGCCAGCAGCTTGGCCAATACCTACAATGAGCAGTTCTTC.

The genes are TRBV19 and TRBJ1-5; possible D gene TRBD1, 6 bases. V was shortened by 7 bases and J by 1 base, with 17 bases between the two germline ends. The CDR3 length is 16 residues. Per the germline V gene, CDR1 is LNHDA and CDR2 is SQIVND (reference sequence). The CDR3 DNA is TGTGCCAGTACCGACTCAGGGGTAAGGAGCAATCAGCCCCAGCATTTT. Protein: CASTDSGVRSNQPQHF.

The chain employs TRBV9 and TRBJ2-7; D not resolved. The ends were cut back, 0 bases at V and 5 bases at J, with 15 bases in the middle. The CDR3 spans 15 residues. Per the germline V gene, CDR1 is SGDLS and CDR2 is YYNGEE. This chain's CDR3 is CASSVGSTAGHEQYF. CDR3 DNA sequence: TGTGCCAGCAGCGTAGGGTCTACGGCAGGCCACGAGCAGTACTTC.

The V and J genes are TRBV3-1 (or the pseudogene TRBV3-2) and TRBJ1-5, with a tentative D call TRBD1 (6 bases). This CDR3 spans 14 amino acids. From germline, CDR1 is LGHDT and CDR2 YNNKEL (reference sequence). V was cut by 2 bases and J by 1 base, with 6 bases left in between. CDR3: CASSQTGSNQPQHF. CDR3 coding DNA: TGTGCCAGCAGCCAAACAGGGAGCAATCAGCCCCAGCATTTT.

The rearrangement links TRBV4-1 to TRBJ1-1, with D maybe TRBD1 (6 bases). V was clipped by 4 bases and J by 2 bases, with 14 bases between them. The CDR3 has 15 residues. Germline assignment: CDR1 MGHRA and CDR2 YSYEKL. This CDR3 is CASSPRQAVNTEAFF. CDR3 bases: TGCGCCAGCAGCCCCCGACAGGCAGTAAACACTGAAGCTTTCTTT.

This chain links TRBV5-3 with TRBJ2-7, with 9 nucleotides matching TRBD1. TRBV5-3 carries the ORF label, with uncertain function. Unmatched junction bases numbered 29, after V lost 2 bases and J lost 2 bases. This CDR3 region has 23 residues. Here the CDR3 DNA reads TGTGCCAGAAGCTTATCTTCCGGGACAGGGCCCATCCCACTCTCCCTAGCTCCCTACGAGCAGTACTTC. Protein: CARSLSSGTGPIPLSLAPYEQYF.

This sequence joins TRBV4-1 and TRBJ2-7; 12 nucleotides line up with TRBD2. V lost 5 bases and J lost 0; bases outside the gene matches: 11. Germline V gene lookup returns CDR1 MGHRA and CDR2 YSYEKL. CDR3 size: 18 residues. CDR3 coding DNA: TGCGCCAGCAGCAGAAGGACTAGCGGGACTACTAGCTCCTACGAGCAGTACTTC. It encodes CASSRRTSGTTSSYEQYF.

The chain uses TRBV2 and TRBJ1-1; 9 bases align to TRBD1. Germline-derived CDR1 and CDR2 are SNHLY and FYNNEI. V gave up 4 bases and J gave up 4 bases; unmatched junction bases: 4. The CDR3 is 14 amino acids. The CDR3, as DNA: TGTGCCAGCAGTGGAGGACAGGGGAGCACTGAAGCTTTCTTT. It encodes CASSGGQGSTEAFF.

This clone turned up a few times. The genes are TRBV2 and TRBJ1-6, with a possible D match to TRBD1 (6 bases). The V gene lost 6 bases and the J gene lost 4 bases, with 7 bases spanning the gap. Germline CDR1 and CDR2: SNHLY and FYNNEI. CDR3 size: 13 residues. CDR3 nucleotide sequence: TGTGCCAGCAGGACAGGTTATAATTCACCCCTCCACTTT. The encoded protein is CASRTGYNSPLHF.

The chain couples TRBV5-1 to TRBJ2-7; D gene uncertain. Germline assignment: CDR1 SGHRS and CDR2 YFSETQ. This CDR3 is 13 amino acids long. Trimming shortened V by 0 bases and J by 3 bases, and 7 bases separated the two germline ends. The chain's CDR3 is CASSLGRNYEQYF. The CDR3 region has the DNA TGCGCCAGCAGCTTGGGACGGAACTACGAGCAGTACTTC.

The CDR3 reads CASSMGGQGRETQYF. CDR3 nucleotides: TGTGCCAGTAGTATGGGGGGACAGGGGAGAGAGACCCAGTACTTC. This chain joins TRBV19 and TRBJ2-5; 10 positions match TRBD1. J lost 4 bases, V lost 3 bases, and 5 bases had no gene match. The CDR3 runs 15 residues. From germline, CDR1 is LNHDA and CDR2 SQIVND (reference sequence).

J is TRBJ2-3 and V is TRBV7-9, with 10 bases that match TRBD1. Trimming cost V 6 bases and J 4 bases; bases outside gene matches: 4. The CDR3 is 14 amino acids. Germline CDR1 and CDR2: SEHNR and FQNEAQ (reference sequence). CDR3 residues: CASRWTGGSDTQYF. In DNA form, the CDR3 reads TGTGCCAGCAGGTGGACAGGGGGTTCAGATACGCAGTATTTT.

This clone has just one count. The chain has TRBV2 and TRBJ1-4; D is possibly TRBD1 (5 bases). V gave up 10 bases and J gave up 7 bases, with 19 bases separating them. Per the germline V gene, CDR1 is SNHLY and CDR2 is FYNNEI. The length of the CDR3 is 14 residues. The CDR3 sequence is CANRNLGRSEKLFF. CDR3 DNA: TGTGCCAACCGGAATTTGGGGCGCAGTGAAAAACTGTTTTTT.

The V and J genes are TRBV7-9 and TRBJ1-3; D is uncertain. Trimming left V 5 bases short and J 0 bases short, with 11 bases between. Germline assignment: CDR1 SEHNR and CDR2 FQNEAQ (reference sequence). This CDR3 region has 15 residues. The CDR3 region has the DNA TGTGCCAGCAGCCAAGCCGGGCTCTCTGGAAACACCATATATTTT. This codes for CASSQAGLSGNTIYF.